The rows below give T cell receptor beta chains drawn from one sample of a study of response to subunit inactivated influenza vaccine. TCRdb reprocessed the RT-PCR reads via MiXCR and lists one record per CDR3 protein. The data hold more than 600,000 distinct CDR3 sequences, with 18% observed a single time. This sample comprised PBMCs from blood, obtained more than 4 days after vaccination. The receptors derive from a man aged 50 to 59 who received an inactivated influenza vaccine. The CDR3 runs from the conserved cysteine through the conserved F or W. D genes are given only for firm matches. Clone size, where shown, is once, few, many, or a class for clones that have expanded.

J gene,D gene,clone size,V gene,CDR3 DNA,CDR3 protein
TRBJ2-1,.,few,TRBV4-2,TGTGCCAGCAGCCAAGAGGCTTTCCCCGTAGGCAGCCACAATGAGCAGTTCTTC,CASSQEAFPVGSHNEQFF
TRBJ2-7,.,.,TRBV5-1,TGCGCCAGCAGCTCCCAGGGGCATACCTACGAGCAGTACTTC,CASSSQGHTYEQYF
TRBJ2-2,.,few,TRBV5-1,TGCGCCAGCAGCTTATACGAGGAGCTGTTTTTT,CASSLYEELFF
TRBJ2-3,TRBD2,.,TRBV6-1,TGTGCCAGCAGACCGGGACTAGCGATCGGCGGAGATACGCAGTATTTT,CASRPGLAIGGDTQYF
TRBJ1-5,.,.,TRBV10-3,TGTGCCATCAGTGAGTACGAACTACGTCGCAATCAGCCCCAGCATTTT,CAISEYELRRNQPQHF
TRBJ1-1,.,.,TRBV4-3,TGCGCCAGCAGCCAAGATTGGTCCATGAACACTGAAGCTTTCTTT,CASSQDWSMNTEAFF
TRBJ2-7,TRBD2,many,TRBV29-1,TGCAGCGTTGAAGGGACTAGCGGGAGAATCGGTTACGAGCAGTACTTC,CSVEGTSGRIGYEQYF
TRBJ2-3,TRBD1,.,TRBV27,TGTGCCAGCTCCGGGACAGGATACACAGATACGCAGTATTTT,CASSGTGYTDTQYF
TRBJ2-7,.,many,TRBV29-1,TGCAGCGTCAGCAGGGGCCCCTACGAGCAGTACTTC,CSVSRGPYEQYF
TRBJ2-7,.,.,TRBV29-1,TGCAGCGTTGCCTCACAGGGATACGAGCAGTACTTC,CSVASQGYEQYF
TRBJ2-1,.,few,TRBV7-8,TGTGCCAGCAGCTTGGCGGGCGTGTTGCATGAGCAGTTCTTC,CASSLAGVLHEQFF
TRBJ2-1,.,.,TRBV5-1,TGCGCCAGCAGTTTCTCAAATCGCGATGAGCAGTTCTTC,CASSFSNRDEQFF
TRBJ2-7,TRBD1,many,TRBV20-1,TGCAGTGCTCCTCGGACAGGGGGCATCTACGAGCAGTACTTC,CSAPRTGGIYEQYF
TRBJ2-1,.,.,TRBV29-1,TGCAGCGTTGTTGGTGTAACAGGGCGGTTCGGGCTGACACACTTCTTC,CSVVGVTGRFGLTHFF
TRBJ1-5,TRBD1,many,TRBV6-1,TGTGCCAGCAGTGAACGGGGACAGCGCAATCAGCCCCAGCATTTT,CASSERGQRNQPQHF
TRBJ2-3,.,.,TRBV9,TGTGCCAGCAGTAGCATAGCGGATACGCAGTATTTT,CASSSIADTQYF
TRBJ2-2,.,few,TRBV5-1,TGCGCCAGCAGCTTGGACGGGAAGGCCGGGGAGCTGTTTTTT,CASSLDGKAGELFF
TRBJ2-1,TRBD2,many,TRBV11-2,TGTGCCAGCAGCTTAGTAGCGGGAGCGGGGTACAATGAGCAGTTCTTC,CASSLVAGAGYNEQFF
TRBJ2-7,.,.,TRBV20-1,TGCAGTGCTAGTTCGATGGTAGCGAGAACCTACGAGCAGTACTTC,CSASSMVARTYEQYF
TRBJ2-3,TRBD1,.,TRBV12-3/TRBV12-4,TGTGCCAGCAGTTTTCCTCCAGGGGGCGGCACAGATACGCAGTATTTT,CASSFPPGGGTDTQYF
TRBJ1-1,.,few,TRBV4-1,TGCGCCAGCAGCCAAGTCTACAGCGTGAACACTGAAGCTTTCTTT,CASSQVYSVNTEAFF
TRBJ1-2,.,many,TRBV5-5,TGTGCCAGCAGCTTGAGGAACTATGGCTACACCTTC,CASSLRNYGYTF
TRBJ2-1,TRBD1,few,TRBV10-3,TGTGCCATCAGTGAGTCGCGGGACAGGGGCTACAATGAGCAGTTCTTC,CAISESRDRGYNEQFF
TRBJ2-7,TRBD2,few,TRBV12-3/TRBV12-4,TGTGCCAGCAGTTTGTTTGGGACTACAGCTTTCTCCTACGAGCAGTACTTC,CASSLFGTTAFSYEQYF
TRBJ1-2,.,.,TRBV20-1,TGCAGTGCTAGGGACGCCGGGGAGGGCTACACCTTC,CSARDAGEGYTF
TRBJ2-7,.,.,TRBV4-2,TGTGCCAGCAGCCAAGAAGGGACTTTCACATACGAGCAGTACTTC,CASSQEGTFTYEQYF
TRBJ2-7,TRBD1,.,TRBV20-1,TGCAGTGCTCTGACAGGGTCGAGCTCCTACGAGCAGTACTTC,CSALTGSSSYEQYF
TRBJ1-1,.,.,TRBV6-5,TGTGCCAGCAGTTACGGAAGAAATATGAGGGACACTGAAGCTTTCTTT,CASSYGRNMRDTEAFF